This T cell receptor (beta chain) was identified in a study of cytomegalovirus exposure and HLA in healthy donors. J lost 7 bases, V lost 4 bases, and 9 bases had no gene match. This CDR3 contains 15 residues. The germline V gene has CDR1 ENHRY and CDR2 SYGVKD. Both 60 Vbeta primers and 13 Jbeta primers went into the PCR. Generated by immunoSEQ multiplex PCR, the TCRdb table keeps only in-frame clones and is missing some. The data hold some 140,000 clones, with about four fifths observed a single time. Sequencing was performed on PBMCs. The rearrangement joins TRBV10-3 to TRBJ1-5; 8 bases line up with TRBD1. This receptor was identified in a female donor in good health and CMV-seronegative. CDR3: CAISAGTGLLQPQHF. The CDR3 DNA reads TGTGCCATCAGTGCCGGGACAGGTTTACTCCAGCCCCAGCATTTT.